The 31 T cell receptor beta chains in this list originate from one sample, sequenced in a study of shared clonotypes between healthy human individuals. Produced via immunoSEQ multiplex PCR; TCRdb's table is partial and in-frame only. The sample consists of 2 million to 3 million clones, roughly 93% of them appearing once. Sequencing was carried out using naive CD4+ T cells from PBMCs. Described subset: CD45RA+ positively selected. The receptors shown here come from a man aged 18 to 35 in good health. Some clones in this sample may be carry-over from other donors' samples.

The chain combines TRBV5-1 with TRBJ2-2; D remains ambiguous. The CDR3 spans 15 residues. CDR1 SGHRS and CDR2 YFSETQ come from the germline V gene. Trimming took off 4 bases at V and 3 bases at J, with 13 bases between the two ends. In nucleotides, the CDR3 is TGCGCCAGCAGCCTCGGTGTATCTGACACCGGGGAGCTGTTTTTT. Its translation is CASSLGVSDTGELFF. Full variable domain (rest looked up from reference TRBV5-1 and TRBJ2-2): KAGVTQTPRYLIKTRGQQVTLSCSPISGHRSVSWYQQTPGQGLQFLFEYFSETQRNKGNFPGRFSGRQFSNSRSEMNVSTLELGDSALYLCASSLGVSDTGELFFGEGSRLTVL.

V usage is TRBV29-1 and J usage is TRBJ2-1; perhaps TRBD1 as D (6 bases). From germline, CDR1 is SQVTM and CDR2 ANQGSEA. Trimming took off 7 bases at V and 0 bases at J, with 13 bases between the two ends. The CDR3 runs 14 residues. CDR3 residues: CSAHRVSSYNEQFF. The CDR3 DNA reads TGCAGCGCACACAGGGTCAGCTCCTACAATGAGCAGTTCTTC.

In this sample, this clone turned up once. The chain uses TRBV28 and TRBJ2-7; 8 nucleotides line up with TRBD1. The germline V gene has CDR1 MDHEN and CDR2 SYDVKM. This CDR3 contains 13 residues. V shed 3 bases and J 5 bases; nucleotides not matched to a gene: 3. The chain's CDR3 is CASSLVTGDEQYF. The CDR3 DNA reads as TGTGCCAGCAGTTTGGTGACAGGGGACGAGCAGTACTTC.

A remark on this clone: The sample has other DNA sequences that encode this CDR3 too. This chain uses TRBV9 with TRBJ1-2; D is ambiguous. The CDR3 totals 13 residues. CDR1 and CDR2 (germline): SGDLS, YYNGEE. V gave up 4 bases and J gave up 2 bases, with 9 bases separating them. CDR3 coding DNA: TGTGCCAGCAGCTCGGGAGTAAACTATGGCTACACCTTC. Protein: CASSSGVNYGYTF.

In this sample, this clone turned up a few times. This chain joins TRBV5-1 and TRBJ2-3; weak D call: TRBD1 (6 bases). The CDR3 spans 15 residues. Trimming removed 0 bases at V and 2 bases at J, with 10 bases between. Looked up from germline, CDR1 is SGHRS and CDR2 is YFSETQ. The CDR3 protein is CASSLAEGVTDTQYF. CDR3 coding DNA: TGCGCCAGCAGCTTGGCCGAGGGGGTCACAGATACGCAGTATTTT.

Comment on this clone: At the DNA level, this CDR3 is encoded by other sequences in the same sample as well. V and J are TRBV7-9 and TRBJ2-7; D gene unclear. This CDR3 is built from 14 residues. From germline, CDR1 is SEHNR and CDR2 FQNEAQ (reference sequence). Trimming shortened V by 1 base and J by 0 bases, and 7 bases separated the two germline ends. The CDR3 DNA reads TGTGCCAGCAGCTTAGGCTTCCTCTCCTACGAGCAGTACTTC. This sequence encodes CASSLGFLSYEQYF.

Worth noting for this clone: The identical CDR3 is also encoded by other nucleotide sequences in the sample. The rearrangement joins TRBV18 to TRBJ2-1, with TRBD2 matching 7 bases. Germline V lookup: CDR1 KGHSH, CDR2 LQKENI. J was trimmed by 5 bases and V by 2 bases; bases with no gene match: 3. There are 14 residues in the CDR3. CDR3 sequence: CASSPASGDNEQFF. CDR3 bases: TGTGCCAGCTCACCAGCTAGCGGAGACAATGAGCAGTTCTTC.

The chain carries TRBV4-2 and TRBJ2-5; TRBD1 might be the D (5 bases). With 4 bases removed from V and 3 bases from J, the gap between germline ends came to 18 bases. Germline CDR1 and CDR2: LGHNA and YNFKEQ. This CDR3 spans 16 amino acids. The chain's CDR3 is CASSRGADSLKETQYF. The DNA for the CDR3 is TGTGCCAGCAGCCGGGGCGCAGACAGCCTGAAAGAGACCCAGTACTTC.

This clone turned up a few times. This sequence joins TRBV20-1 and TRBJ1-1; D gene unclear. This CDR3 comprises 11 residues. Germline lookup yields CDR1 DFQATT and CDR2 SNEGSKA (reference sequence). The V end was cut by 6 bases, the J end by 8 bases, with 13 bases between. CDR3 sequence: CSARTSGEAFF. The CDR3 DNA is TGCAGTGCCCGGACCTCGGGGGAAGCTTTCTTT.

V is TRBV28 and J is TRBJ2-1; 10 nucleotides align to TRBD2. Germline loops: CDR1 MDHEN, CDR2 SYDVKM. V lost 0 bases, J lost 9 bases, and 14 bases stayed unmatched. The CDR3 length is 18 residues. The CDR3: CASSLWSSGSSMRGEQFF. The CDR3 nucleotides are TGTGCCAGCAGTTTATGGTCTAGCGGGAGCTCGATGAGGGGTGAGCAGTTCTTC.

This rearrangement joins TRBV5-1 to TRBJ2-7; a possible D gene is TRBD1 (6 bases). The CDR3 is 14 amino acids. The germline V and J ends were trimmed by 3 bases and 0 bases, with 10 bases remaining between them. Germline V gene data show CDR1 as SGHRS and CDR2 as YFSETQ. The CDR3 here is CASSYTGSSYEQYF. CDR3 coding DNA: TGCGCCAGCAGCTACACAGGGAGCTCCTACGAGCAGTACTTC.

This clone has only a few counts. This chain uses TRBV28 with TRBJ1-1; D gene ambiguous. Germline V gene sequence: CDR1 MDHEN, CDR2 SYDVKM. The V end was cut by 8 bases, the J end by 2 bases, with 12 bases between. The CDR3 has 13 amino acids. The CDR3, as DNA: TGTGCCAGCCTCAGACGGAGAAACACTGAAGCTTTCTTT. It translates to CASLRRRNTEAFF.

V is TRBV27 and J is TRBJ1-5; D not resolved. This CDR3 is built from 16 residues. Deletions cut 0 bases from V and 4 bases from J, with 13 bases between. Germline CDR1 reads MNHEY; CDR2 reads SMNVEV (reference sequence). The CDR3 protein is CASSLSHRIPNQPQHF. CDR3 bases: TGTGCCAGCAGTTTATCACACCGGATCCCAAATCAGCCCCAGCATTTT.

On this clone itself: The same CDR3 also results from other DNA sequences found in this sample. The chain uses TRBV20-1 and TRBJ2-1; the D call may be TRBD1 or TRBD2 (5 bases each). The CDR3 length is 11 residues. V lost 0 bases and J lost 8, with 5 bases in between. Per the germline V gene, CDR1 is DFQATT and CDR2 is SNEGSKA (reference sequence). CDR3 sequence reads: CSAREGDEQFF. In DNA form, the CDR3 reads TGCAGTGCTAGAGAGGGGGATGAGCAGTTCTTC.

The J gene is TRBJ2-1, the V gene TRBV4-1, with 8 bases identical to TRBD2. The CDR3 loop spans 17 amino acids. Trimming removed 0 bases from V and 5 bases from J; junction bases left unmatched: 9. Germline V lookup: CDR1 MGHRA, CDR2 YSYEKL. CDR3 bases: TGCGCCAGCAGCCAAGAGGCCGGACTAGCCGGTCACAATGAGCAGTTCTTC. Translation: CASSQEAGLAGHNEQFF.

Worth noting for this clone: Different DNA sequences within this sample yield the same CDR3. CDR3 in amino acids: CASSSTSGSTDTQYF. In DNA form, the CDR3 reads TGTGCCAGCAGTTCGACTAGCGGGAGCACAGATACGCAGTATTTT. The rearrangement joins TRBV28 to TRBJ2-3; 10 positions agree with TRBD2. The CDR3 is 15 residues long. V lost 4 bases and J lost 0; bases outside the gene matches: 1. CDR1 and CDR2 (germline): MDHEN, SYDVKM. The variable domain in full, with the rest retrieved from reference TRBV28 and TRBJ2-3, is DVKVTQSSRYLVKRTGEKVFLECVQDMDHENMFWYRQDPGLGLRLIYFSYDVKMKEKGDIPEGYSVSREKKERFSLILESASTNQTSMYLCASSSTSGSTDTQYFGPGTRLTVL.

This rearrangement joins TRBV25-1 to TRBJ1-3; a possible D gene is TRBD1 (6 bases). V was clipped by 4 bases and J by 3 bases, with 10 bases between them. CDR3 length: 14 residues. Germline V gives CDR1 MGHDK, CDR2 SYGVNS. The DNA of the CDR3 is TGTGCCAGCAGTGGAGTGGACAGTGGAAACACCATATATTTT. This gives the protein CASSGVDSGNTIYF.

The chain carries TRBV2 and TRBJ1-1, with D possibly matching TRBD1 (5 bases). The CDR3 has 16 residues. The germline V gene encodes CDR1 SNHLY and CDR2 FYNNEI. V lost 6 bases to trimming and J lost 4 bases, with 21 bases between them. The CDR3 loop is CASSLLLRVGRTEAFF. The CDR3 DNA is TGTGCCAGCAGCCTCCTCCTCAGGGTAGGGCGCACTGAAGCTTTCTTT.

This chain links TRBV7-3 with TRBJ1-5; possibly TRBD1 for D (5 bases). The germline gives CDR1 SGHTA, CDR2 FQGTGA. The ends were cut back, 5 bases at V and 4 bases at J, with 12 bases in the middle. This CDR3 has 14 residues. The CDR3: CASSPGGANQPQHF. CDR3 DNA: TGTGCCAGCAGCCCCGGCGGGGCTAATCAGCCCCAGCATTTT.

The CDR3 region has the DNA TGTGCCAGCAGTATAGGTGGACAGGGAAAAGCCAAAAACATTCAGTACTTC. Protein product: CASSIGGQGKAKNIQYF. The chain recombines TRBV28 with TRBJ2-4; 8 bases are shared with TRBD1. J was trimmed by 0 bases and V by 5 bases; bases with no gene match: 9. Germline V gene sequence: CDR1 MDHEN, CDR2 SYDVKM. The CDR3 is made up of 17 amino acids.

This chain joins TRBV6-6 and TRBJ2-2; 9 bases align to TRBD2. The CDR3 is made up of 16 amino acids. The junction had 4 bases not matched to a gene; V was cut back by 5 bases and J by 0 bases. The germline V gene encodes CDR1 MNHNY and CDR2 SVGAGI (reference sequence). This chain's CDR3 is CASSLSSGTNTGELFF. The DNA for the CDR3 is TGTGCCAGCAGTCTATCTAGCGGGACGAACACCGGGGAGCTGTTTTTT.

The chain employs TRBV20-1 and TRBJ2-1; 13 bases align to TRBD2. The germline CDR1 and CDR2 sequences are DFQATT and SNEGSKA (reference sequence). This CDR3 comprises 11 residues. V trimming: 4 bases; J trimming: 15 bases; junction bases outside the gene matches: 3. The CDR3 spells CSAKLAGGGFF. Written as DNA, the CDR3 is TGCAGTGCTAAACTAGCGGGAGGGGGGTTCTTC.

This chain links TRBV2 with TRBJ2-1, with D tentatively TRBD1 or TRBD2 (6 bases each). Looked up from germline, CDR1 is SNHLY and CDR2 is FYNNEI. Trimming removed 7 bases at V and 8 bases at J, with 21 bases between. CDR3 length: 15 amino acids. The CDR3 here is CASTRGGLLAHEQFF. CDR3 bases: TGTGCCAGCACTCGTGGGGGGCTCCTGGCACATGAGCAGTTCTTC.

This chain links TRBV4-3 with TRBJ1-2, with a possible D match to TRBD1 (6 bases). Per germline, CDR1 LGHNA and CDR2 YSLEER. V lost 1 base and J 6 bases, leaving 15 bases between the germline ends. This CDR3 region has 15 residues. DNA for the CDR3: TGCGCCAGCAGCCAAGTCCAGGGGAGGGAGGATGGCTACACCTTC. It specifies CASSQVQGREDGYTF.

The V call is TRBV6-5, the J call TRBJ1-5; D gene ambiguous. CDR3 length equals 14 residues. Trimming shortened V by 2 bases and J by 10 bases, and 15 bases separated the two germline ends. Germline CDR1 is MNHEY and CDR2 is SVGAGI. CDR3 sequence reads: CASSYRTEGGPQHF. CDR3 sequence (DNA): TGTGCCAGCAGTTACCGGACCGAGGGTGGACCCCAGCATTTT.

The rearrangement joins TRBV5-5 to TRBJ2-6; D uncertain. The CDR3 consists of 16 residues. V was cut by 2 bases and J by 4 bases, with 13 bases left in between. CDR1 is SGHKS and CDR2 is YYEKEE in the germline V gene (reference sequence). This chain's CDR3 is CASSLYSGSGANVLTF. CDR3 nucleotides: TGTGCCAGCAGCTTATACTCCGGGTCAGGGGCCAACGTCCTGACTTTC.

This sequence joins TRBV5-1 and TRBJ1-2; TRBD1 matches 10 bases. Germline CDR1 reads SGHRS; CDR2 reads YFSETQ. This CDR3 region has 15 residues. The V segment lost 4 bases and the J segment 4 bases; nucleotides outside the gene matches: 7. The CDR3 loop is CASSITGTGAYGYTF. The DNA for the CDR3 is TGCGCCAGCAGCATAACCGGGACAGGGGCCTATGGCTACACCTTC.

CDR3 in amino acids: CASSPPLDRYYNEQFF. The CDR3 DNA follows: TGTGCCAGCAGCCCGCCACTCGACCGTTATTACAATGAGCAGTTCTTC. The rearrangement links TRBV5-6 to TRBJ2-1; D unclear. V lost 4 bases and J 4 bases, leaving 18 bases between the germline ends. The CDR3 is made up of 16 amino acids. Looked up from germline, CDR1 is SGHDT and CDR2 is YYEEEE.

The table lists this clone with a count of one. Other DNA sequences in the sample encode the same CDR3. The CDR3 protein is CAWSVTNEQFF. The CDR3 nucleotides are TGTGCCTGGAGTGTGACGAATGAGCAGTTCTTC. V is TRBV30 and J is TRBJ2-1; D call uncertain. In germline, CDR1 is GTSNPN, CDR2 SVGIG (reference sequence). V lost 0 bases and J lost 7, with 4 bases in between. The length of the CDR3 is 11 residues.

V and J are TRBV9 and TRBJ2-7, with no clear D. Germline CDR1 reads SGDLS; CDR2 reads YYNGEE. The CDR3 contains 14 residues. V was pared by 0 bases and J by 6 bases, with 13 bases between. CDR3 nucleotides: TGTGCCAGCAGCGTAGACAGTTTGGTGTGCGAGCAGTACTTC. Translating it yields CASSVDSLVCEQYF.

The J gene is TRBJ2-1, the V gene TRBV4-3, with TRBD2 identical over 10 bases. The V and J ends lost 0 bases and 4 bases, in that order; junction bases with no gene match: 12. The CDR3 spans 19 residues. The germline CDR1 and CDR2 sequences are LGHNA and YSLEER. CDR3 residues: CASSQEGPNGLADYNEQFF. The CDR3 DNA is TGCGCCAGCAGCCAAGAGGGGCCTAATGGACTAGCGGATTACAATGAGCAGTTCTTC.